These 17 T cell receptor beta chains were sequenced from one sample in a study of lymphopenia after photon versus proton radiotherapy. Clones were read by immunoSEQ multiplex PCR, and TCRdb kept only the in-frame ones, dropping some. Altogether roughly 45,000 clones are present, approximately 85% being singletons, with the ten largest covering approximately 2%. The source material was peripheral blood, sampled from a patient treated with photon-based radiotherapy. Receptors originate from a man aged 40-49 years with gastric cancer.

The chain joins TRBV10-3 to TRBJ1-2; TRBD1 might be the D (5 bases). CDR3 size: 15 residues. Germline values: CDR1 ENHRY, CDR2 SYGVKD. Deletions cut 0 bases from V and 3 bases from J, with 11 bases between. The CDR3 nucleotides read TGTGCCATCAGTGAGTCTCGGACAAACGACTATGGCTACACCTTC. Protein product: CAISESRTNDYGYTF.

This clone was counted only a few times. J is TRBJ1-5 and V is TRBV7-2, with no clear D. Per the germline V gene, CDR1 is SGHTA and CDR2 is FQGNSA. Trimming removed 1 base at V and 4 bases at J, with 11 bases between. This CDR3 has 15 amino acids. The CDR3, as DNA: TGTGCCAGCAGCTTAGTGATAGGGCAGAATCAGCCCCAGCATTTT. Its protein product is CASSLVIGQNQPQHF.

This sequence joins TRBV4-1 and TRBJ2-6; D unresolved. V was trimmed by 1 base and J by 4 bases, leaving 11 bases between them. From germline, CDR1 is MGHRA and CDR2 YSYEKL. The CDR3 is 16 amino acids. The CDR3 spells CASSQVAVRGANVLTF. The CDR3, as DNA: TGCGCCAGCAGCCAAGTGGCGGTGCGGGGGGCCAACGTCCTGACTTTC.

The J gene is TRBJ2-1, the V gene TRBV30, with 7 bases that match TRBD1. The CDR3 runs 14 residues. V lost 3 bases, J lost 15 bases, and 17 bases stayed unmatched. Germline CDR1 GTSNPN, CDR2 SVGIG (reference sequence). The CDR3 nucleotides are TGTGCCTGGAGCCTCAGTAGATCCGGGACAGTGGGGTTCTTC. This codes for CAWSLSRSGTVGFF.

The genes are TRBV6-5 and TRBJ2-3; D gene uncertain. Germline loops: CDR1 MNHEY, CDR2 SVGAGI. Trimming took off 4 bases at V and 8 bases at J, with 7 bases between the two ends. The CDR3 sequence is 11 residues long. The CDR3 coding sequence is TGTGCCAGCAGTTCCCGAACTACGCAGTATTTT. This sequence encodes CASSSRTTQYF.

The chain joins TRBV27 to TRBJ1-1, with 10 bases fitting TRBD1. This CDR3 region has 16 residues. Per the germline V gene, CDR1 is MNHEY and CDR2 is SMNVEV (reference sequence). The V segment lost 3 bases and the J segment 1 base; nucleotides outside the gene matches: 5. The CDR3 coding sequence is TGTGCCAGCAGTTTCGGGGACAGGGGAAAGAACACTGAAGCTTTCTTT. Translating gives CASSFGDRGKNTEAFF.

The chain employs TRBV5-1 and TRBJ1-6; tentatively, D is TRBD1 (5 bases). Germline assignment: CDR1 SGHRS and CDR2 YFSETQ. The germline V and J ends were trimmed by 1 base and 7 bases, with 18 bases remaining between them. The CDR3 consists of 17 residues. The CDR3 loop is CASSLTGGARANSPLHF. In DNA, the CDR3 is TGCGCCAGCAGCTTGACAGGAGGTGCGCGAGCGAATTCACCCCTCCACTTT.

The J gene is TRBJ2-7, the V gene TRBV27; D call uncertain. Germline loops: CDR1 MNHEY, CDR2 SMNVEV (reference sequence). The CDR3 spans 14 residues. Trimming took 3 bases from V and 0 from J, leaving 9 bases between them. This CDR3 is CASSLSRSSYEQYF. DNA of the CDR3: TGTGCCAGCAGTTTGTCCCGGTCCTCCTACGAGCAGTACTTC.

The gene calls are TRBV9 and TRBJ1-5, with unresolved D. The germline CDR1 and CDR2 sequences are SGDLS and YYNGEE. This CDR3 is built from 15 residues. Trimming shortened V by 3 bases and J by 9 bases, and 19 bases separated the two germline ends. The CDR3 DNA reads TGTGCCAGCAGCGCCACGTTCCCCGGCCAACGGCCCCAGCATTTT. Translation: CASSATFPGQRPQHF.

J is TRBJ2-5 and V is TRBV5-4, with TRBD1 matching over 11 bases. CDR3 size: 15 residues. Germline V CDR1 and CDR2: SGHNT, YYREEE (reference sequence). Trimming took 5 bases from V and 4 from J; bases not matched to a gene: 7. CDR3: CASSLPGQGGETQYF. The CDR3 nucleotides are TGTGCCAGCAGTCTCCCGGGACAGGGGGGAGAGACCCAGTACTTC.

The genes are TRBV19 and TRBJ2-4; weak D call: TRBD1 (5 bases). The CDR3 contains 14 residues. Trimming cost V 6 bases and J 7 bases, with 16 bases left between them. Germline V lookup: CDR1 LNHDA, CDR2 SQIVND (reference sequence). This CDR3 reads CASSFPGSGNIQYF. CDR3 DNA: TGTGCCAGTAGCTTCCCAGGGTCGGGCAACATTCAGTACTTC.

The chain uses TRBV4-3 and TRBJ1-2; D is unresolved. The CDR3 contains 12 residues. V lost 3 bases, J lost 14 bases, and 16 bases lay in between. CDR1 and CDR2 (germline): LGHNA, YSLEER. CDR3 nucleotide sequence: TGCGCCAGCAGCCATGCTGGCTCCCAAGAGACCTTC. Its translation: CASSHAGSQETF.

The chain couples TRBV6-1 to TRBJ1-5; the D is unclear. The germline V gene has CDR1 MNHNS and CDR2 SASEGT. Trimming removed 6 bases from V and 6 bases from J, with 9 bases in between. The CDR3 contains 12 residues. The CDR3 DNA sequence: TGTGCCAGCAGCGGGTTGGGTCAGCCCCAGCATTTT. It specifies CASSGLGQPQHF.

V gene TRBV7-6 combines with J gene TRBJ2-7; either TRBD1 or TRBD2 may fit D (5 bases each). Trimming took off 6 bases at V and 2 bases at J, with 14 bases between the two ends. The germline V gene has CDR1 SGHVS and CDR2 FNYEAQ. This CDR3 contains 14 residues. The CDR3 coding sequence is TGTGCCAGCAGTCCAGGGAGCAGTACCTACGAGCAGTACTTC. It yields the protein CASSPGSSTYEQYF.

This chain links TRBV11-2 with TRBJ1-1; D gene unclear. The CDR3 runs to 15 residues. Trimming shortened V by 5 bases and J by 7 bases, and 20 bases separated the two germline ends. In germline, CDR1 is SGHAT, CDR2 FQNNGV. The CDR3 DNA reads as TGTGCCAGCAGCCCCCTTTTGGCAGCGGACGGTGAAGCTTTCTTT. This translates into CASSPLLAADGEAFF.

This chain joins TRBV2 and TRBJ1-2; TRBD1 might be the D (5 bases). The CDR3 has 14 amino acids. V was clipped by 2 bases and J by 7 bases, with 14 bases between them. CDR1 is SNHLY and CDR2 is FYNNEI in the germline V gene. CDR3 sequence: CASSERPGGSGYTF. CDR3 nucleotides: TGTGCCAGCAGTGAAAGGCCTGGGGGTAGTGGCTACACCTTC.

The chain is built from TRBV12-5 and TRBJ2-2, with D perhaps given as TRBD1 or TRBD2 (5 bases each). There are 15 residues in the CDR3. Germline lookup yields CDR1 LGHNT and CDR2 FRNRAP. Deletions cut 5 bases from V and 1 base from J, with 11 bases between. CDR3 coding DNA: TGTGCTAGTGGTGAGGGGCCCAAGAACACCGGGGAGCTGTTTTTT. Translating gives CASGEGPKNTGELFF.